The 8 T cell receptor beta chains presented below share a single source sample, sequenced in a study of blood T cell repertoires in COVID-19. Measured with immunoSEQ multiplex PCR; TCRdb has only the in-frame clones, and not every one. The sample comprises fewer than 350,000 clones, 75% to 90% of which are singletons, and about 5% rests with the top ten. Sequencing was done on a sample of PBMCs or T cells enriched from blood (not recorded which). These receptors were obtained from a man in his sixties who had recovered from COVID-19.

The chain carries TRBV2 and TRBJ1-2, with 7 bases identical to TRBD1. Germline lookup yields CDR1 SNHLY and CDR2 FYNNEI. The V and J ends lost 7 bases and 4 bases, in that order; junction bases with no gene match: 12. The CDR3 has 15 residues. CDR3 nucleotide sequence: TGTGCCAGCAAACTAGGGACAGTGGGAGTCTATGGCTACACCTTC. Translating gives CASKLGTVGVYGYTF.

The gene calls are TRBV3-1 (or the pseudogene TRBV3-2) and TRBJ1-1, with 9 bases lining up with TRBD1. With V trimmed by 5 bases and J by 5 bases, 6 bases remained unmatched. CDR3 length: 14 amino acids. CDR1 LGHDT and CDR2 YNNKEL come from the germline V gene (reference sequence). The CDR3 bases are TGTGCCAGCAGCTCCCGGGACAGGGAAACTGAAGCTTTCTTT. This translates into CASSSRDRETEAFF.

This clone has only a few counts. The rearrangement joins TRBV2 to TRBJ1-5, with D unresolved. The CDR3 extends over 10 amino acids. Trimming left V 8 bases short and J 9 bases short, with 8 bases between. Germline CDR1 and CDR2: SNHLY and FYNNEI. The CDR3 nucleotides are TGTGCCAGCGGGGAGGGGCCCCAGCATTTT. Translated: CASGEGPQHF. The whole variable domain, remainder taken from reference TRBV2 and TRBJ1-5, is EPEVTQTPSHQVTQMGQEVILRCVPISNHLYFYWYRQILGQKVEFLVSFYNNEISEKSEIFDDQFSVERPDGSNFTLKIRSTKLEDSAMYFCASGEGPQHFGDGTRLSIL.

J is TRBJ1-4 and V is TRBV6-5; a possible D gene is TRBD1 (6 bases). Germline V gene lookup returns CDR1 MNHEY and CDR2 SVGAGI. V was trimmed by 2 bases and J by 7 bases, leaving 14 bases between them. CDR3 length: 15 residues. CDR3 DNA: TGTGCCAGCAGTTACCGCGGGGGGCACGGTGAAAAACTGTTTTTT. Translated, it gives CASSYRGGHGEKLFF.

This clone was seen a single time. J is TRBJ2-1 and V is TRBV18; D ambiguous. Germline CDR1 KGHSH, CDR2 LQKENI. This CDR3 region has 17 residues. V shed 0 bases and J shed 2 bases, with 14 bases lying between them. For the CDR3, the DNA is TGTGCCAGCTCACCACCTTCCGCGGATCGAGCCTACAATGAGCAGTTCTTC. This sequence encodes CASSPPSADRAYNEQFF.

This clone was recorded only once. V and J are TRBV5-6 and TRBJ2-7, with TRBD1 matching over 8 bases. Germline V gene lookup returns CDR1 SGHDT and CDR2 YYEEEE. The CDR3 covers 15 residues. V dropped 5 bases and J dropped 6; count of bases not matched to a gene: 13. DNA of the CDR3: TGTGCCAGCAGACCGACAGGGGACGGTGTGGGCGAGCAGTACTTC. This translates into CASRPTGDGVGEQYF.

This chain uses TRBV21-1 with TRBJ2-7; TRBD1 was called by the table and not checked on the DNA. TRBV21-1 is a known pseudogene. This CDR3 region has 16 residues. Here the CDR3 DNA reads TGTGCCAGCAGCAAAGGAACAGGGGGATGTGCCTACGAGCAGTACTTC. It is translated as CASSKGTGGCAYEQYF.

This rearrangement joins TRBV9 to TRBJ1-1; D not certain. Germline V gene data show CDR1 as SGDLS and CDR2 as YYNGEE. This CDR3 spans 14 amino acids. Deletions cut 0 bases from V and 1 base from J, with 7 bases between. DNA for the CDR3: TGTGCCAGCAGCGTAGGTCACTCGAACACTGAAGCTTTCTTT. It codes for CASSVGHSNTEAFF.